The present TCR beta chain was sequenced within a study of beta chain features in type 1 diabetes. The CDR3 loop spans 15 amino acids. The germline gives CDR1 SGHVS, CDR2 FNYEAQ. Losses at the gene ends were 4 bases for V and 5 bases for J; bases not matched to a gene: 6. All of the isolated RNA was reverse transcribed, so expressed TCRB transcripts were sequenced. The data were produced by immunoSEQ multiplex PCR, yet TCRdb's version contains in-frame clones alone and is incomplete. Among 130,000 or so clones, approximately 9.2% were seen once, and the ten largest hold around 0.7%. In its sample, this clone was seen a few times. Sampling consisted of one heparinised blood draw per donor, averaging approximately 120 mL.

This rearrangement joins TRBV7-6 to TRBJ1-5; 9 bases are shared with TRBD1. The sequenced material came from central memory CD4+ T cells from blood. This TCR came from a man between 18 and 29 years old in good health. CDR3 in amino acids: CASSSRQGVYQPQHF. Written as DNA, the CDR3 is TGTGCCAGCAGCTCAAGACAGGGGGTTTATCAGCCCCAGCATTTT. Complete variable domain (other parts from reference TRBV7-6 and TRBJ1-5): GAGVSQSPRYKVTKRGQDVALRCDPISGHVSLYWYRQALGQGPEFLTYFNYEAQQDKSGLPNDRFSAERPEGSISTLTIQRTEQRDSAMYRCASSSRQGVYQPQHFGDGTRLSIL.